The clone carrying this TCR beta chain was seen ten or more times. Its antigen remains unknown. This specimen belongs to a study of T cells in Graves' hyperthyroidism and ophthalmopathy. Study background: At the time of initial diagnosis and before any treatment, peripheral blood was collected. Study outcomes and limitations: Ophthalmopathy, which appeared later, was predicted by the model a median around 6 months before onset. The majority of expanded thyroid clonotypes above 0.001 also appeared in blood.

The study excluded patients with uncontrolled infection, other autoimmune disease, pregnancy or lactation. The TCR beta CDR3 regions underwent amplification using RNA transcripts as the source. The TCR CDR3 first-round RT-PCR relied on the HTBI primer set. TCRdb ran MiXCR on the multiplex PCR reads and lists one entry per CDR3 protein. The sample has around 800,000 distinct CDR3 sequences, roughly 37% seen once. This CDR3 is 15 amino acids long. V shed 5 bases, J shed 5 bases, and the junction held 8 bases outside the gene matches. Germline assignment: CDR1 MGHDK and CDR2 SYGVNS. Sequencing input: blood. V gene TRBV25-1 combines with J gene TRBJ1-1, with 10 bases that match TRBD1. This receptor was identified in a man aged 18 to 29 with Graves' hyperthyroidism. CDR3 coding DNA: TGTGCCAGCAGTCCTCGGACAGGGGGTTTGACTGAAGCTTTCTTT. This gives the protein CASSPRTGGLTEAFF.